The sequence of this T cell receptor beta chain was determined in a study of T cells in Graves' hyperthyroidism and ophthalmopathy. Study in general: Before any treatment, at initial diagnosis, peripheral blood was collected.

The definition of stable Graves' hyperthyroidism was no ophthalmopathy progression within 18 months. Using RNA transcripts as the source, TCR beta CDR3 regions were amplified. A first-round RT-PCR of the TCR CDR3 used the HTBI primer set. TCRdb ran MiXCR on the multiplex PCR reads and lists one entry per CDR3 protein. The sample yields around 800,000 distinct CDR3 sequences, about 38% seen once. The TCR originated in a man between 18 and 35 years old with Graves' hyperthyroidism. The specimen was blood.

The CDR3 loop reads CATSSSGASYTGELFF. CDR3 sequence (DNA): TGTGCCACCAGCAGCAGCGGGGCTAGCTACACCGGGGAGCTGTTTTTT. This sequence joins TRBV15 and TRBJ2-2; the match to TRBD2 covers 7 bases. The J segment lost 3 bases and the V segment lost 3 bases, leaving 7 bases of the junction unmatched. The CDR3 length is 16 residues. Germline assignment: CDR1 LNHNV and CDR2 YYDKDF (reference sequence).